The present entry profiles one T cell receptor (beta chain) with its context. Its matching antigen is unknown. It may be a read error: a sequence one base away is much more abundant. The sample is drawn from a study of Graves' ophthalmopathy and Graves' hyperthyroidism. Diagnosis used clinical symptoms, serum thyroxine, TRAb, thyroid ultrasound and orbital computed tomography. A volume of 8.5 to 10 ml of fresh peripheral blood supplied the PBMCs. Notes on the study in general: Ophthalmopathy versus stable hyperthyroidism: 13-signature model gave around 90% sensitivity, 81.08% specificity.

Investigators amplified TCR beta CDR3 regions from RNA transcripts. First-round RT-PCR employed HTBI primers, with a second-round multiplex PCR after it. TCRdb re-called the multiplex PCR reads with MiXCR, one entry per CDR3 protein. The repertoire includes 660,000 or so distinct CDR3 sequences, under 50% of them detected once, and roughly 3% sits in the top ten. The CDR3 extends over 10 amino acids. Germline CDR1 and CDR2: DFQATT and SNEGSKA (reference sequence). This sequence joins TRBV20-1 and TRBJ2-5; no reliable D call. The sample consisted of peripheral blood. The clonotype originates from an adult man with Graves' ophthalmopathy. The CDR3 DNA is TGCGGTGCTAGGAGAAAGACCCAGTACTTC. It is translated as CGARRKTQYF.